This is a list of T cell receptor beta chains from one sample in a study of T-cell memory formation after mild COVID-19. TCRdb ran MiXCR on the 5' RACE reads and lists one entry per CDR3 protein. The sample holds under 550,000 distinct CDR3 sequences, roughly 18% seen once. What was sequenced was PBMCs or a T cell subset sorted from them (not recorded which). The receptors stem from a man younger than 30 who had mild COVID-19 (a few samples of this study predate the infection). Cell type and time point are not known. Each CDR3 is given without its conserved first and last residue. Rows give clone size only sometimes, using once, few, many, or a class for an expanded clone.

V	J	size	CDR3
TRBV10-3	TRBJ2-3	few	AITRGSPDTQY
TRBV10-3	TRBJ1-5	-	AISERQGEQPQH
TRBV4-3	TRBJ2-3	-	ASSQEFTAVSTQY
TRBV27	TRBJ2-2	once	ASSLLGYTGELF
TRBV24-1	TRBJ2-3	-	ARDRGQDTQY
TRBV20-1	TRBJ2-1	many	SAQPGQGYNEQF
TRBV6-5	TRBJ2-2	few	ASYPDRRRIGELF
TRBV9	TRBJ1-2	-	ASRAGGVDYGYT
TRBV18	TRBJ2-3	-	ASSPNREDTQY
TRBV11-2	TRBJ2-6	-	ASSLDRRLSSGANVLT
TRBV7-9	TRBJ2-1	few	ASSPQGRRNEQF
TRBV4-3	TRBJ1-1	few	ASSQDPGGGVTEAF
TRBV20-1	TRBJ1-1	-	SARGTGPMVTEAF
TRBV7-2	TRBJ2-3	few	ASSLEGLGRRGQY
TRBV5-1	TRBJ2-2	few	ASSKDSPANTGELF
TRBV27	TRBJ1-5	few	ASRTGRQPQH
TRBV12-3/TRBV12-4	TRBJ1-4	-	ASSDRALANEKLF
TRBV4-1	TRBJ2-5	-	ASSQERGAETQY
TRBV12-3/TRBV12-4	TRBJ2-3	-	ASSFARDLTDTQY
TRBV25-1	TRBJ2-7	-	ASSEYQGPGDYEQY
TRBV6-5	TRBJ2-5	-	ASSYSGLAGGPGQETQY
TRBV14	TRBJ2-5	-	ASSQDPLRRRETQY
TRBV5-1	TRBJ2-1	few	ASSGDRGSYEQF
TRBV4-3	TRBJ1-2	-	ASSQRWESPYGYT
TRBV5-1	TRBJ2-1	-	ASSLGFGPRGRGNEQF
TRBV11-2	TRBJ2-1	-	ASSLGTPRDEQF
TRBV9	TRBJ1-1	few	ASSEDRYTEAF
TRBV7-2	TRBJ1-3	-	ASSPRPEGGSGNTIY
TRBV4-2	TRBJ2-3	few	ASSSWTGLPSTDTQY
TRBV12-3/TRBV12-4	TRBJ1-2	few	ASSFMAGLNSYGYT
TRBV19	TRBJ1-2	few	ASSLTTGSNYGYT
TRBV15	TRBJ2-1	-	ATSSHNSLADLRNEQF
TRBV7-2	TRBJ1-2	-	ASSLMGNYGYT
TRBV12-3/TRBV12-4	TRBJ2-5	few	ASTKSSGATKETQY
TRBV11-2	TRBJ1-6	few	ASSGRGSDNSPLH
TRBV4-1	TRBJ2-5	few	ASSRPSRTGMLPETQY
TRBV2	TRBJ2-3	few	ASRKAGGIRATQY
TRBV5-5	TRBJ1-1	few	ASSLARDRVRLKSMNTEAF
TRBV6-1	TRBJ2-7	few	ASSLGRRQKDYEQY
TRBV20-1	TRBJ1-5	few	SATGTGAPQH
TRBV9	TRBJ2-3	many	ASSVGDTQY
TRBV11-2	TRBJ1-2	-	ASSHRTGGYT
TRBV19	TRBJ2-3	-	ASGGHGRDTQY
TRBV7-3	TRBJ1-1	many	ASSPGTNTEAF
TRBV3-1	TRBJ1-2	once	ASSPETGERGYT